A selection of T cell receptor beta chains follows, all from one sample in a study of blood T cell repertoires in COVID-19. Clones were read by immunoSEQ multiplex PCR, and TCRdb kept only the in-frame ones, dropping some. The repertoire consists of roughly 88,000 clones, with 80% to 90% occurring once and the leading ten covering about a sixth. The source material was peripheral blood. Source of these receptors: a woman of 80 years or more with acute or convalescent COVID-19. Each CDR3 is given with its conserved first and last residue. Fields, in order: D gene, J gene, V gene, clone size, CDR3 protein, CDR3 DNA. D genes are given only for firm matches. Clone size appears in some rows only: once, few, many, or a class for an expanded clone.

d_call: TRBD2; j_call: TRBJ2-4; v_call: TRBV30; clone_size: NA; cdr3_aa: CAWSPGGGAKNIQYF; cdr3_nt: TGTGCCTGGAGCCCCGGCGGGGGAGCCAAAAACATTCAGTACTTC
d_call: NA; j_call: TRBJ1-1; v_call: TRBV12-5; clone_size: NA; cdr3_aa: CASGLVLGYEGMNTEAFF; cdr3_nt: TGTGCTAGTGGTTTGGTACTTGGATATGAGGGAATGAACACTGAAGCTTTCTTT
d_call: TRBD1; j_call: TRBJ1-1; v_call: TRBV29-1; clone_size: NA; cdr3_aa: CSVDRQGTGTEAFF; cdr3_nt: TGCAGCGTTGACCGACAGGGGACGGGGACTGAAGCTTTCTTT
d_call: TRBD2; j_call: TRBJ2-3; v_call: TRBV5-1; clone_size: NA; cdr3_aa: CASSLASGVGDTQYF; cdr3_nt: TGCGCCAGCAGCTTAGCTAGCGGGGTTGGAGATACGCAGTATTTT
d_call: TRBD1; j_call: TRBJ2-7; v_call: TRBV6-2/TRBV6-3; clone_size: NA; cdr3_aa: CASSYYALSRLTGNYEQYF; cdr3_nt: TGTGCCAGCAGTTACTACGCCCTTTCCCGCTTGACAGGGAACTACGAGCAGTACTTC
d_call: TRBD1; j_call: TRBJ1-1; v_call: TRBV6-5; clone_size: NA; cdr3_aa: CASSYDPRQGAEAFF; cdr3_nt: TGTGCCAGCAGTTACGATCCTCGTCAGGGGGCTGAAGCTTTCTTT
d_call: TRBD1; j_call: TRBJ2-7; v_call: TRBV28; clone_size: once; cdr3_aa: CASSWTGGYEQYF; cdr3_nt: TGTGCCAGCAGTTGGACAGGTGGCTACGAGCAGTACTTC
d_call: NA; j_call: TRBJ2-3; v_call: TRBV5-6; clone_size: few; cdr3_aa: CASSSKSVGTDTQYF; cdr3_nt: TGTGCCAGCAGCTCCAAAAGCGTAGGCACAGATACGCAGTATTTT
d_call: TRBD2; j_call: TRBJ2-1; v_call: TRBV27; clone_size: NA; cdr3_aa: CASRGLGGGSNEQFF; cdr3_nt: TGTGCCAGCAGGGGACTGGGCGGGGGTAGTAATGAGCAGTTCTTC
d_call: TRBD2; j_call: TRBJ2-5; v_call: TRBV14; clone_size: NA; cdr3_aa: CASAAGARSETQYF; cdr3_nt: TGTGCCAGCGCAGCGGGGGCTCGGTCGGAGACCCAGTACTTC
d_call: NA; j_call: TRBJ1-5; v_call: TRBV28; clone_size: NA; cdr3_aa: CASSLGQGQHF; cdr3_nt: TGTGCCAGCAGTTTGGGGCAGGGCCAGCATTTT